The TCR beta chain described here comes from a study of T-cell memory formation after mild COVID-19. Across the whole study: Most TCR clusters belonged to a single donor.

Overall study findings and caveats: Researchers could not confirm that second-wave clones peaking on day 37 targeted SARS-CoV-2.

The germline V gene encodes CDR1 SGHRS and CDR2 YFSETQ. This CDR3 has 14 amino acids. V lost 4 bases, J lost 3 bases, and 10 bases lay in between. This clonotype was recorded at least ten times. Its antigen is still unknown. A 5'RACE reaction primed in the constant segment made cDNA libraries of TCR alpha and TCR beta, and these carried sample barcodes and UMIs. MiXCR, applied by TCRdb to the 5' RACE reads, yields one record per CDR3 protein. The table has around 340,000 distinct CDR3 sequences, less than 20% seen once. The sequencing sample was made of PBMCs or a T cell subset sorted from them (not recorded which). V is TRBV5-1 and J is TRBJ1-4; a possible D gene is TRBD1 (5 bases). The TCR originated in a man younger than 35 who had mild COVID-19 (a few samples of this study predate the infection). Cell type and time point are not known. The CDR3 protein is CASSGGGPNEKLFF. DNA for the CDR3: TGCGCCAGCAGCGGCGGGGGTCCTAATGAAAAACTGTTTTTT.